These 14 T cell receptor beta chains were sequenced from one sample in a study of radiation and T cells in renal cell carcinoma. The time point denotes: baseline pretreatment blood. Treatment denoted: 15 Gy SBRT to primary tumor, nephrectomy 4 weeks later. Clones were sequenced by immunoSEQ multiplex PCR, and TCRdb holds only the in-frame ones, with some missing. The data show 110,000 to 150,000 clones, roughly 80% seen once. Sequenced material: blood, taken from a patient whose treatment included radiotherapy and nephrectomy. These receptors came from a woman aged 45-65 years with renal cell carcinoma.

The chain uses TRBV4-1 and TRBJ2-2; 9 nucleotides agree with TRBD2. Looked up from germline, CDR1 is MGHRA and CDR2 is YSYEKL. V was clipped by 4 bases and J by 2 bases; unmatched bases: 5. The length of the CDR3 is 16 residues. Here the CDR3 reads CASSPSGGPNTGELFF. In DNA, the CDR3 is TGCGCCAGCAGCCCAAGCGGGGGGCCCAACACCGGGGAGCTGTTTTTT.

The sample holds one count of this clone. The genes are TRBV6-5 and TRBJ2-6; TRBD2 matches 7 bases. CDR1 and CDR2 (germline): MNHEY, SVGAGI. J gave up 2 bases and V 10 bases, and 2 bases lay outside the gene matches. The CDR3 is 13 amino acids. The CDR3 spells CATRGAGANVLTF. The CDR3 bases are TGTGCCACCCGGGGGGCTGGGGCCAACGTCCTGACTTTC.

This chain joins TRBV13 and TRBJ2-1, with D perhaps matching TRBD2 (5 bases). Germline loops: CDR1 PRHDT, CDR2 FYEKMQ (reference sequence). The germline V and J ends were trimmed by 2 bases and 4 bases, with 12 bases remaining between them. This CDR3 has 15 amino acids. DNA for the CDR3: TGTGCCAGCAGCTTAAGGCTGACGGGGTACAATGAGCAGTTCTTC. Protein sequence: CASSLRLTGYNEQFF.

The rearrangement links TRBV27 to TRBJ2-2; TRBD2 might be the D (6 bases). Trimming took off 3 bases at V and 4 bases at J, with 6 bases between the two ends. CDR3 length equals 13 residues. Germline assignment: CDR1 MNHEY and CDR2 SMNVEV (reference sequence). Here the CDR3 DNA reads TGTGCCAGCAGTTTGACTAGCACCGGGGAGCTGTTTTTT. Its protein product is CASSLTSTGELFF.

The chain recombines TRBV6-4 with TRBJ1-4, with D possibly being TRBD1 (5 bases). Germline assignment: CDR1 MRHNA and CDR2 SNTAGT. V was pared by 3 bases and J by 4 bases, with 15 bases between. The CDR3 spans 16 residues. Written as DNA, the CDR3 is TGTGCCAGCAGTGAAGGTGCGGGAAGGGGTAATGAAAAACTGTTTTTT. Encoded protein: CASSEGAGRGNEKLFF.

This clone is deemed medium-sized. This chain links TRBV28 with TRBJ2-7; D may be TRBD1 or TRBD2 (5 bases each). Germline lookup yields CDR1 MDHEN and CDR2 SYDVKM. Trimming shortened V by 6 bases and J by 7 bases, and 13 bases separated the two germline ends. The CDR3 runs to 12 residues. The CDR3 sequence is CASSKGTGEQYF. For the CDR3, the DNA is TGTGCCAGCAGCAAGGGGACGGGAGAGCAGTACTTC.

This clone was observed once. V gene TRBV4-3 combines with J gene TRBJ2-1; 8 bases are shared with TRBD2. Germline lookup yields CDR1 LGHNA and CDR2 YSLEER. The V and J ends lost 1 base and 0 bases, in that order; junction bases with no gene match: 2. This CDR3 has 16 residues. The CDR3, as DNA: TGCGCCAGCAGCCAAGGAGCGGGGGTCTCCTACAATGAGCAGTTCTTC. This sequence encodes CASSQGAGVSYNEQFF.

The chain recombines TRBV19 with TRBJ2-1; no clear D gene. V was cut by 6 bases and J by 9 bases, with 9 bases left in between. Germline loops: CDR1 LNHDA, CDR2 SQIVND (reference sequence). The CDR3 covers 11 residues. The DNA of the CDR3 is TGTGCCAGTAGCCTAGGGATTGAGCAGTTCTTC. Protein product: CASSLGIEQFF.

The CDR3 sequence: CASSAGTGDVSYEQYF. Written as DNA, the CDR3 is TGCGCCAGCAGCGCCGGGACAGGGGATGTTTCCTACGAGCAGTACTTC. The chain joins TRBV5-1 to TRBJ2-7; 10 bases agree with TRBD1. CDR1 and CDR2 from the germline V gene are SGHRS and YFSETQ. V was clipped by 4 bases and J by 1 base; unmatched bases: 8. The CDR3 has 16 amino acids.

CDR3 DNA sequence: TGTGCCAGCAGCGTAGACCCCTCGGGATCGATAAGGGAGGGCTACACCTTC. The encoded protein is CASSVDPSGSIREGYTF. The chain is built from TRBV9 and TRBJ1-2; D is unresolved. CDR3 length: 17 residues. Per germline, CDR1 SGDLS and CDR2 YYNGEE. V gave up 0 bases and J gave up 8 bases, with 23 bases separating them.

The chain employs TRBV6-6 and TRBJ2-7, with TRBD1 as a possible D gene (6 bases). In germline, CDR1 is MNHNY, CDR2 SVGAGI (reference sequence). This CDR3 is 14 amino acids long. V shed 5 bases and J shed 5 bases, with 16 bases lying between them. The CDR3 DNA reads as TGTGCCAGCAGTGCCTTCGCACAGGGAAACGAGCAGTACTTC. Encoded protein: CASSAFAQGNEQYF.

This chain links TRBV7-9 with TRBJ2-7, with TRBD1 matching over 8 bases. V shed 1 base, J shed 6 bases, and the junction held 11 bases outside the gene matches. Germline V lookup: CDR1 SEHNR, CDR2 FQNEAQ (reference sequence). The CDR3 has 16 amino acids. In nucleotides, the CDR3 is TGTGCCAGCAGCTTAGGCTGGGACAGGATGTCAGGCGAGCAGTACTTC. Translating it yields CASSLGWDRMSGEQYF. The complete variable domain, with remaining parts taken from reference TRBV7-9 and TRBJ2-7, reads DTGVSQNPRHKITKRGQNVTFRCDPISEHNRLYWYRQTLGQGPEFLTYFQNEAQLEKSRLLSDRFSAERPKGSFSTLEIQRTEQGDSAMYLCASSLGWDRMSGEQYFGPGTRLTVT.

The chain joins TRBV7-9 to TRBJ2-2, with 9 bases lining up with TRBD1. The CDR3 consists of 16 residues. With 10 bases clipped from V and 0 bases from J, the junction kept 9 bases outside the gene matches. Germline CDR1 reads SEHNR; CDR2 reads FQNEAQ (reference sequence). In DNA, the CDR3 is TGTGCCACTTTCCGGGACAGGGTGGCGAACACCGGGGAGCTGTTTTTT. Translated: CATFRDRVANTGELFF.

The CDR3 reads CASSVQASGEKLFF. CDR3 DNA sequence: TGTGCCAGCAGCGTACAGGCTTCGGGTGAAAAACTGTTTTTT. The rearrangement links TRBV7-9 to TRBJ1-4; tentatively, D is TRBD1 (5 bases). CDR3 size: 14 residues. V shed 5 bases and J shed 7 bases, with 14 bases lying between them. The germline V gene has CDR1 SEHNR and CDR2 FQNEAQ (reference sequence).